What follows describes a single T cell receptor beta chain. The antigen this receptor binds is unknown. No base-level quality is on record; no much larger clone is a single base apart. The sample is drawn from a study of chemoradiotherapy in HPV16-positive cancers (dated by TCRdb to between 2021 and 2024). Study-level background: Candidate HPV-specific T-cell clones and common TCR motifs were defined through functional T-cell assays on cells from a couple of HPV16-positive patients. Whether T-cell immunity against the HPV oncoproteins E6 and E7 changes during chemoradiotherapy and whether survival is affected by this immunity were examined in the study. The candidate HPV-specific TCRs and motifs were subsequently tracked in TCR repertoires obtained from approximately 86 patients with HPV-related cancers. What the study reported, not specific to this receptor: In HPV16-positive patients, expansion of HPV-responsive T cells during chemoradiotherapy was found to be associated with improved recurrence-free survival. The survival association was reported for HPV16-positive patients, and the functional definition of HPV-specific T cells was derived from only two HPV16-positive patients. Expansion of candidate HPV-specific clones and E7-related TCR motifs was observed in the tumor microenvironment during treatment, whereas no such expansion was observed for non-HPV-specific T cells.

Because repertoires were sampled repeatedly during chemoradiotherapy, clonal expansion in the tumor microenvironment could be followed. Library preparation used the immunoSEQ multiplex PCR assay. As stored in TCRdb, this immuneACCESS dataset retains in-frame rearrangements with V and J assigned. A fraction of the clones does not appear; measured against another copy, unresolved V genes explain less than half of the discrepancy, and the remainder lacks a known reason. The sample table contains approximately 12,000 clones; only one count was recorded for about three quarters of them. Of the sample, 8.3% is held by the ten largest clones. The germline V gene encodes CDR1 SGHAT and CDR2 FQNNGV. Spanning cysteine to phenylalanine, the CDR3 consists of 14 amino acids. Here the CDR3 DNA is all that survives: 42 bases in frame from base 1. The germline ends are 13 bases apart after V is trimmed by 4 bases and J by 5 bases.

Recombination joined TRBV11-2 with TRBJ2-3, with the D call tentatively TRBD1 or TRBD2, each fitting 5 bases. The sequence came from a human donor with HPV-associated anogenital cancer. The material was obtained from a patient who underwent chemoradiotherapy. The CDR3 loop reads CASSSRLGVDTQYF. DNA sequence: TGTGCCAGCAGCTCGAGACTGGGGGTAGATACGCAGTATTTT.